What follows are 25 T cell receptor beta chains derived from one specimen sequenced in a study of identical twins. TCRdb used MiXCR to reprocess the 5' RACE reads, holding one entry per CDR3 protein. The table lists 250,000 or so distinct CDR3 sequences, about 13% of them singletons. The same data also went into a second study, on yellow fever vaccine responses in identical twins.

Material for sequencing was memory (CD45RO+) T cells sorted from blood. Source of these receptors: a woman younger than 30 in good health.

This clonotype was observed many times. In DNA, the CDR3 is TGCAGTGCTAGACAAACAGGGTTTGGGACCTACAATGAGCAGTTCTTC. Encoded protein: CSARQTGFGTYNEQFF. The chain has TRBV20-1 and TRBJ2-1, with D maybe TRBD1 (6 bases). The CDR3 is 16 residues long. V was clipped by 2 bases and J by 2 bases, with 16 bases between them. Germline CDR1 is DFQATT and CDR2 is SNEGSKA (reference sequence).

This clonotype was found a few times. The chain employs TRBV6-5 and TRBJ2-6, with no clear D. The germline CDR1 and CDR2 sequences are MNHEY and SVGAGI. Trimming removed 4 bases from V and 1 base from J, with 11 bases in between. The CDR3 spans 16 residues. CDR3 DNA sequence: TGTGCCAGCAGTTTATTAGGTCTATCTGGGGCCAACGTCCTGACTTTC. Encoded protein: CASSLLGLSGANVLTF.

This clonotype was seen ten or more times. The CDR3: CASRQTSTDNEQFF. The DNA for the CDR3 is TGTGCCAGCAGACAGACTAGCACAGACAATGAGCAGTTCTTC. The chain is built from TRBV12-3 or TRBV12-4 and TRBJ2-1; 7 nucleotides agree with TRBD2. The CDR3 is 14 amino acids. Trimming removed 6 bases from V and 5 bases from J; junction bases left unmatched: 7.

This clonotype was picked up a small number of times. The chain combines TRBV19 with TRBJ2-2; no reliable D call. This CDR3 region has 16 residues. Trimming pared 3 bases from V and 0 bases from J, leaving 11 bases between. Germline CDR1 and CDR2: LNHDA and SQIVND (reference sequence). The CDR3 DNA reads TGTGCCAGTAGTATGAAAAGGGTTGCGAACACCGGGGAGCTGTTTTTT. This gives the protein CASSMKRVANTGELFF.

The V gene is TRBV12-3 or TRBV12-4, the J gene TRBJ2-1; D might be TRBD2 (5 bases). V lost 1 base and J lost 6, with 10 bases in between. The CDR3 contains 14 residues. This CDR3 reads CASSLVFSGNEQFF. The DNA of the CDR3 is TGTGCCAGCAGTTTAGTCTTCAGCGGCAATGAGCAGTTCTTC.

V gene TRBV6-5 combines with J gene TRBJ2-7, with TRBD1 identical over 7 bases. Per germline, CDR1 MNHEY and CDR2 SVGAGI. Trimming removed 0 bases from V and 4 bases from J; junction bases left unmatched: 3. The CDR3 runs to 14 residues. The CDR3 sequence is CASSYSGQRYEQYF. The CDR3 DNA follows: TGTGCCAGCAGTTACTCGGGACAGAGATACGAGCAGTACTTC.

The chain combines TRBV12-3 or TRBV12-4 with TRBJ2-7; D is uncertain. The CDR3 length is 13 residues. With 3 bases removed from V and 1 base from J, the gap between germline ends came to 7 bases. This CDR3 reads CASSFTASYEQYF. In DNA, the CDR3 is TGTGCCAGCAGTTTCACAGCTTCCTACGAGCAGTACTTC.

V gene TRBV7-9 combines with J gene TRBJ2-2; D gene ambiguous. Looked up from germline, CDR1 is SEHNR and CDR2 is FQNEAQ (reference sequence). This CDR3 comprises 14 residues. V was pared by 0 bases and J by 5 bases, with 7 bases between. CDR3 sequence reads: CASSLAPSTGELFF. CDR3 sequence (DNA): TGTGCCAGCAGCTTAGCGCCATCAACCGGGGAGCTGTTTTTT.

This chain links TRBV20-1 with TRBJ2-3, with D tentatively TRBD2 (5 bases). The germline V and J ends were trimmed by 6 bases and 3 bases, with 13 bases remaining between them. The germline gives CDR1 DFQATT, CDR2 SNEGSKA (reference sequence). CDR3 length equals 13 residues. CDR3 bases: TGCAGTGCGGACTTAGCTGGGACAGATACGCAGTATTTT. This gives the protein CSADLAGTDTQYF.

This clonotype came up a few times. The chain is built from TRBV12-3 or TRBV12-4 and TRBJ1-1; TRBD1 matches 12 bases. The CDR3 is made up of 15 amino acids. The junction had 4 bases not matched to a gene; V was cut back by 5 bases and J by 3 bases. The CDR3 DNA is TGTGCCAGCAGTAGGGGACAGGGGGCAGACACTGAAGCTTTCTTT. This gives the protein CASSRGQGADTEAFF.

There are many counts of this clonotype. The chain joins TRBV5-1 to TRBJ2-1; 11 nucleotides line up with TRBD1. After removal of 4 bases from V and 8 bases from J, the junction contained 8 bases not matched to a gene. Per germline, CDR1 SGHRS and CDR2 YFSETQ. The CDR3 consists of 15 residues. CDR3 sequence: CASSLRTGGGDEQFF. The DNA of the CDR3 is TGCGCCAGCAGCCTCCGGACAGGGGGCGGCGATGAGCAGTTCTTC.

The chain is built from TRBV4-2 and TRBJ2-5, with 11 bases fitting TRBD2. Germline loops: CDR1 LGHNA, CDR2 YNFKEQ. V was pared by 1 base and J by 1 base, with 11 bases of the junction left unmatched. The CDR3 contains 19 residues. The CDR3 is CASSQVSFGTSGSQETQYF. The CDR3 nucleotides are TGTGCCAGCAGCCAAGTGTCTTTCGGGACTAGCGGATCCCAAGAGACCCAGTACTTC.

This clonotype has a handful of counts. The J gene is TRBJ2-3, the V gene TRBV29-1; 9 bases fit TRBD1. CDR1 SQVTM and CDR2 ANQGSEA come from the germline V gene. This CDR3 is 14 amino acids long. Unmatched junction bases numbered 8, after V lost 4 bases and J lost 6 bases. The CDR3 DNA is TGCAGCGTTGGACAGGGGGGGCGACCGGATACGCAGTATTTT. Translating it yields CSVGQGGRPDTQYF.

This clonotype was seen a few times. One end of the junction does not line up with germline, which may come from a read error. The CDR3 coding sequence is TGCGCCAGTAGTGGGCGCAGGGGGAAAGAGACCCAGTACTTC. This codes for CASSGRRGKETQYF. This chain connects TRBV10-2 to TRBJ2-5; TRBD1 matches at 7 bases. The CDR3 length is 14 residues. The germline V gene encodes CDR1 WSHSY and CDR2 SAAADI.

This clonotype was counted ten times or more. The chain employs TRBV7-6 and TRBJ2-5; 12 bases fit TRBD2. Per the germline V gene, CDR1 is SGHVS and CDR2 is FNYEAQ. This CDR3 is 14 amino acids long. V trimming: 6 bases; J trimming: 5 bases; junction bases outside the gene matches: 4. This chain's CDR3 is CASSYLAGGETQYF. CDR3 DNA: TGTGCCAGCAGTTACCTAGCGGGAGGGGAGACCCAGTACTTC.

The rearrangement uses TRBV3-1 and TRBJ2-2; the D gene is possibly TRBD1 (5 bases). Germline loops: CDR1 LGHDT, CDR2 YNNKEL (reference sequence). V was clipped by 5 bases and J by 2 bases, with 12 bases between them. This CDR3 has 15 residues. This CDR3 is CASSSSDKNTGELFF. DNA for the CDR3: TGTGCCAGCAGCTCTTCGGACAAAAACACCGGGGAGCTGTTTTTT.

CDR3 in DNA: TGTGCCAGCAGTTACTCGAGTTACCCAGGGGGGGGCAATGAGCAGTTCTTC. As protein: CASSYSSYPGGGNEQFF. V and J are TRBV6-5 and TRBJ2-1; D may match TRBD1 or TRBD2 (7 bases each). Germline V gene lookup returns CDR1 MNHEY and CDR2 SVGAGI. V was clipped by 0 bases and J by 6 bases, with 18 bases between them. CDR3 length: 17 residues.

The CDR3 sequence is CASSTDSYIETQYF. The CDR3 DNA reads as TGTGCCAGCAGTACCGACAGCTATATAGAGACCCAGTACTTC. The J gene is TRBJ2-5, the V gene TRBV6-2 or TRBV6-3, with D possibly matching TRBD1 (5 bases). Between the trimmed V and J ends, which lost 5 bases and 4 bases, there was a span of 14 bases. Germline CDR1 reads MNHEY; CDR2 reads SVGEGT. The CDR3 runs to 14 residues.

The V gene is TRBV2, the J gene TRBJ2-3, with D possibly TRBD1 on 5 matching bases. Trimming pared 6 bases from V and 4 bases from J, leaving 11 bases between. The CDR3 is 13 residues long. The germline V gene encodes CDR1 SNHLY and CDR2 FYNNEI. The CDR3 DNA sequence: TGTGCCAGCAGCCTCCCAGGGCCAGATACGCAGTATTTT. This translates into CASSLPGPDTQYF.

This clonotype was seen only a few times. The genes are TRBV3-1 and TRBJ1-1; the match to TRBD1 covers 7 bases. Germline lookup yields CDR1 LGHDT and CDR2 YNNKEL (reference sequence). The length of the CDR3 is 12 residues. The V segment lost 4 bases and the J segment 8 bases; nucleotides outside the gene matches: 4. The CDR3: CASSRDREEAFF. In DNA form, the CDR3 reads TGTGCCAGCAGCCGCGACAGGGAGGAAGCTTTCTTT.

Many counts were recorded for this clonotype. The chain has TRBV13 and TRBJ2-3; 7 bases map to TRBD1. From germline, CDR1 is PRHDT and CDR2 FYEKMQ (reference sequence). The length of the CDR3 is 13 residues. With 5 bases clipped from V and 4 bases from J, the junction kept 3 bases outside the gene matches. This CDR3 reads CASSQTGSDTQYF. The CDR3 DNA follows: TGTGCCAGCAGCCAGACAGGGTCAGATACGCAGTATTTT.

This clonotype was recorded a few times. One end of the junction is discordant with germline, which a read error may explain. In DNA, the CDR3 is TGCGCCAGCAGCTCCCAAGGTTTCGACACGCTCTTC. This gives the protein CASSSQGFDTLF. J is TRBJ2-1 and V is TRBV5-1; D remains ambiguous. The CDR3 has 12 amino acids. CDR1 SGHRS and CDR2 YFSETQ come from the germline V gene.

This clonotype has at least ten counts. This chain links TRBV29-1 with TRBJ2-1; possibly TRBD1 for D (5 bases). Between the trimmed V and J ends, which lost 6 bases and 6 bases, there was a span of 9 bases. Germline V lookup: CDR1 SQVTM, CDR2 ANQGSEA. CDR3 length: 11 amino acids. CDR3 coding DNA: TGCAGCGTGAAGACAGCCAATGAGCAGTTCTTC. Residues: CSVKTANEQFF.

This clonotype has more than one count but fewer than ten. The CDR3 protein is CASSSAGTEETQYF. CDR3 bases: TGCGCCAGCAGCAGCGCCGGGACGGAAGAGACCCAGTACTTC. The J gene is TRBJ2-5, the V gene TRBV5-1; D tentatively fits TRBD1 or TRBD2 (5 bases each). There are 14 residues in the CDR3. Germline V gives CDR1 SGHRS, CDR2 YFSETQ. The germline V and J ends were trimmed by 4 bases and 3 bases, with 13 bases remaining between them.

Ten or more counts support this clonotype. The chain joins TRBV10-1 to TRBJ2-5, with D possibly TRBD2 on 5 matching bases. Between the trimmed V and J ends, which lost 6 bases and 3 bases, there was a span of 11 bases. This CDR3 contains 13 residues. Germline V gives CDR1 WNHNN, CDR2 SYGVQD (reference sequence). DNA of the CDR3: TGCGCCAGCAGCCGGGGAGAGGAAGAGACCCAGTACTTC. Its translation: CASSRGEEETQYF.